This T cell receptor (beta chain) was recovered during a study of cytomegalovirus exposure and HLA in healthy donors. Overall study results and limits: 150 or so TCR beta chains were listed as cytomegalovirus-associated.

Measured with immunoSEQ multiplex PCR; TCRdb has only the in-frame clones, and not every one. The sample records some 260,000 clones, roughly 87% being singletons. Notes on this clone: Its antigen is undetermined.

V lost 2 bases, J lost 8 bases, and 8 bases stayed unmatched. Germline CDR1 and CDR2: SGHTA and FQGTGA. This CDR3 is 15 amino acids long. The specimen sequenced was PBMCs. The source of this sequence is a woman younger than 45 in good health and CMV-seronegative. The J gene is TRBJ2-1, the V gene TRBV7-3; TRBD2 agrees at 8 bases. The CDR3 nucleotides read TGTGCCAGCAGCTTATCAGCGGGGGAGGTCGATGAGCAGTTCTTC. Its protein product is CASSLSAGEVDEQFF.